Reported below is one T cell receptor (beta chain). The data were obtained in a study of blood T cells in healthy people across ages. Combining a sample-barcoded 5' primer with a J-beta primer mix, a second PCR ran for roughly 7 to 12 cycles. In TCRdb, the 5' RACE reads were re-called with MiXCR into one record per CDR3 protein. This table holds nearly 800,000 distinct CDR3 sequences, around a quarter found once. The CDR3 is 16 amino acids. After removal of 5 bases from V and 8 bases from J, the junction contained 13 bases not matched to a gene. Per germline, CDR1 MNHEY and CDR2 SMNVEV (reference sequence). These same records also appear under a second study, on T cells of mothers and their children.

Input material: blood. This chain joins TRBV27 and TRBJ2-1; 9 nucleotides match TRBD2. This clonotype originated in a boy younger than 18 in good health. As DNA, the CDR3 is TGTGCCAGCAGTCCCCGGGGGGCGGGGGGGGTTTATGAGCAGTTCTTC. This codes for CASSPRGAGGVYEQFF.